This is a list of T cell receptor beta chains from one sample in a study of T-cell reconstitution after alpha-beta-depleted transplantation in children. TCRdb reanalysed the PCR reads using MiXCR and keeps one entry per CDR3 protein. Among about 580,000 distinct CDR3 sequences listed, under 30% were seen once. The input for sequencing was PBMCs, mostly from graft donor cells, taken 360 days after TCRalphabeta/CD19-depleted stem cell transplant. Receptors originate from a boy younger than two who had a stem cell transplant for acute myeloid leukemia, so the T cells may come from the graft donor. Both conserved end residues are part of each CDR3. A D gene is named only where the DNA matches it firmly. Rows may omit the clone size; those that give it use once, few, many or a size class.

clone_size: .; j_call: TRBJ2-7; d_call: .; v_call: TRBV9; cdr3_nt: TGTGCCAGCAGCGTAGCTGCCGGGTTACCCTACGAGCAGTACTTC; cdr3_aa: CASSVAAGLPYEQYF
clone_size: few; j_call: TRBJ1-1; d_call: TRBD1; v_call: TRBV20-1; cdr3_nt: TGCAGTGCTTCTATGCAGGGGGCGCGGACTGAAGCTTTCTTT; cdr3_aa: CSASMQGARTEAFF
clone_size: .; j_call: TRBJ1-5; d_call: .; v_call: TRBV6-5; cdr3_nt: TGTGCCAGCGGTCGTCTCAATCAGCCCCAGCATTTT; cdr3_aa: CASGRLNQPQHF
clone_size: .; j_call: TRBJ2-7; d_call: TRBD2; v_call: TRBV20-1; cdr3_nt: TGCAGTGCCCGGATAGCGGGGGGGGCCTACGAGCAGTACTTC; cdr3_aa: CSARIAGGAYEQYF
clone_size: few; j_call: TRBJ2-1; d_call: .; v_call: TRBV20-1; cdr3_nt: TGCAGTGCTAGAGTAGGTAATGAGCAGTTCTTC; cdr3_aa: CSARVGNEQFF
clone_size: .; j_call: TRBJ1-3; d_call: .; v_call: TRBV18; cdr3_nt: TGTGCCAGCACATCCCAGGTAAACTCTGGAAACACCATATATTTT; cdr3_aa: CASTSQVNSGNTIYF
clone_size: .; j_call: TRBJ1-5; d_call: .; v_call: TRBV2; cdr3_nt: TGTGCCAGCGCCCGGCGGGGTGGGAATCAGCCCCAGCATTTT; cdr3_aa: CASARRGGNQPQHF
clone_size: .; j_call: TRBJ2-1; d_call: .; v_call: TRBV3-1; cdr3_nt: TGTGCCAGCAGCCAAGGGGCCGGGCTAGGTGAGCAGTTCTTC; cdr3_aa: CASSQGAGLGEQFF
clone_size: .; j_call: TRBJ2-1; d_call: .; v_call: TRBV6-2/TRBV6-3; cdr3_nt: TGTGCCAGCAGTTACTTGGGACTCGTCAATGAGCAGTTCTTC; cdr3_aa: CASSYLGLVNEQFF
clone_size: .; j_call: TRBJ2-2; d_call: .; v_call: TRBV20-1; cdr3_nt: TGCAGTGCCCAACCCAGGCAGACTAACACCGGGGAGCTGTTTTTT; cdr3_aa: CSAQPRQTNTGELFF
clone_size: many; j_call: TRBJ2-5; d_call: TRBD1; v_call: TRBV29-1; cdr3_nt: TGCAGCGTTGTTCCGGGACAGGGGAAAGAGACCCAGTACTTC; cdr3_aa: CSVVPGQGKETQYF
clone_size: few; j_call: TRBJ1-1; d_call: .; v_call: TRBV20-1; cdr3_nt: TGCAGTGCTAGAGATAGGGTTGAGGGGCCCGAAGCTTTCTTT; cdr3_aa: CSARDRVEGPEAFF
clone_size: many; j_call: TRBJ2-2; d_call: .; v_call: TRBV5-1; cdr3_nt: TGCGCCAGCAGCTTGGCTAGGGACAGAGCTAGCGCAGCGAACACCGGGGAGCTGTTTTTT; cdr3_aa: CASSLARDRASAANTGELFF
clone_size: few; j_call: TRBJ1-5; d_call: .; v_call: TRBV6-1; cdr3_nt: TGTGCCAGCAGCCCGCGTAATCCAGGGAGCAATCAGCCCCAGCATTTT; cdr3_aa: CASSPRNPGSNQPQHF
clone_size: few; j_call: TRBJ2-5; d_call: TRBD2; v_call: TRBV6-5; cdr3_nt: TGTGCCAGCAGTTACGGAACGGGGGGCCAAGAGACCCAGTACTTC; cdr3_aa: CASSYGTGGQETQYF
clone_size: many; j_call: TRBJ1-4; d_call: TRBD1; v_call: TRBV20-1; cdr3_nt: TGCAGTGCTAGAGACCGGGACAGGGGTGGTGAAAAACTGTTTTTT; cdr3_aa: CSARDRDRGGEKLFF
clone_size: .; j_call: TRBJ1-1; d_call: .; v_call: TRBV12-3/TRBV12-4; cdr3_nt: TGTGCCAGCAGTTTGTTAGGAACCATGAACACTGAAGCTTTCTTT; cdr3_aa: CASSLLGTMNTEAFF
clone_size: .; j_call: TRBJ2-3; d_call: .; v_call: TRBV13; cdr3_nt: TGTGCCAGCAGCTTACAAGTAGACTGGCCAGATACGCAGTATTTT; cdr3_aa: CASSLQVDWPDTQYF
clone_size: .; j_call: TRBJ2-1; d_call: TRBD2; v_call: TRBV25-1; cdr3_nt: TGTGCCAGCAGTGGGGACGGGGGGTACTACAATGAGCAGTTCTTC; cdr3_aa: CASSGDGGYYNEQFF
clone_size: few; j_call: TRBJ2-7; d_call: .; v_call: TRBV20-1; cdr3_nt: TGCAGTGCTGGGAAGGGTCACTACGAGCAGTACTTC; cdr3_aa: CSAGKGHYEQYF
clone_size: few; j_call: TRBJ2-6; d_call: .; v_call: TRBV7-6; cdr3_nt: TGTGCCAGCAGCTCCCCGTGGGGGGCCAACGTCCTGACTTTC; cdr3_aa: CASSSPWGANVLTF
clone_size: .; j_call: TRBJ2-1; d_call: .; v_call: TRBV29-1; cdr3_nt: TGCAGCGTCGCGCTGCTACTTAGAATCTATGAGCAGTTCTTC; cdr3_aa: CSVALLLRIYEQFF
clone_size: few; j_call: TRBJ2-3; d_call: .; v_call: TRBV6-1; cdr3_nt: TGTGCCAGCAGTCGCCCTAGCGAGGGCACAGATACGCAGTATTTT; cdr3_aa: CASSRPSEGTDTQYF
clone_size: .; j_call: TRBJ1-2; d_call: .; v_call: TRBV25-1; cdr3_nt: TGTGCCAGCAGTGAATATAAAGGCACTGGCTACACCTTC; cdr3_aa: CASSEYKGTGYTF
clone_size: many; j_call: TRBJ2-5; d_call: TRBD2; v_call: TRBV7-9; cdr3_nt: TGTGCCAGCAGCTTAAGTTGGGGGGGAGAGACCCAGTACTTC; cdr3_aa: CASSLSWGGETQYF
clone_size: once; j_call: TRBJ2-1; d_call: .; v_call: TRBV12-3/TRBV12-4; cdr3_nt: TGTGCCAGCAGTTTAACGACGAACAATGAGCAGTTCTTC; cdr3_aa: CASSLTTNNEQFF
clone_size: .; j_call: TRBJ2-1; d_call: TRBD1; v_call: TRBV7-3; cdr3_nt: TGTGCCAGCAGCTTAAGGGGCGGGGACAGGGGTACAGATGAGCAGTTCTTC; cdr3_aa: CASSLRGGDRGTDEQFF
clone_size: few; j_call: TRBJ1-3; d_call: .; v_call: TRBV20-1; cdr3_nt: TGCAGTGCGAGCCGGGACTTGGGGCGTGGAAACACCATATATTTT; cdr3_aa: CSASRDLGRGNTIYF
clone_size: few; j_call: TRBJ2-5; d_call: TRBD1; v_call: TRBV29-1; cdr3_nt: TGCAGCGCCCTGGGCAACAGGGGCGCGGTGGTAGGGACCCAGTACTTC; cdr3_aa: CSALGNRGAVVGTQYF
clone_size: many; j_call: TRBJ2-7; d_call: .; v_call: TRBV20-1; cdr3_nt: TGCAGTGCCCGTCAATCGACAGCCTACGAGCAGTACTTC; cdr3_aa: CSARQSTAYEQYF
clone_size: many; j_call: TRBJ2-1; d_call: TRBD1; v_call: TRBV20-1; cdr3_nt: TGCAGTGCTACCCCCAGACAGGGCCGTGAGCAGTTCTTC; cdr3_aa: CSATPRQGREQFF
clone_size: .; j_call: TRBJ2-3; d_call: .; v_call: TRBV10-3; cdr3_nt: TGTGCCATCAGTGAGTCGGAAAAGGCAAAAACTAGCACAGATACGCAGTATTTT; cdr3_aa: CAISESEKAKTSTDTQYF
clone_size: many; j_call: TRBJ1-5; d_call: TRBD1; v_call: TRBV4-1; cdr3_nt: TGCGCCAGCAGCCAAGGGTTTTTACAGGGGAACGTCGATCAGCCCCAGCATTTT; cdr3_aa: CASSQGFLQGNVDQPQHF
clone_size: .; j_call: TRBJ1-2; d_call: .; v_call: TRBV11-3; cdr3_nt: TGTGCCAGCAGCTTAGACGGAGCAGGGACTTACGGCTACACCTTC; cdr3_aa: CASSLDGAGTYGYTF
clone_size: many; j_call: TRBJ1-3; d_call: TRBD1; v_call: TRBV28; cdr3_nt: TGTGCCAGCAGTTTGTCAGGGGGCATTGGAAACACCATATATTTT; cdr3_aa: CASSLSGGIGNTIYF
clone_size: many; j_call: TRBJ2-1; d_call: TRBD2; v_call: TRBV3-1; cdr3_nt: TGTGCCAGCAGCCAAGGTCGGGGGGGCCCCTACAATGAGCAGTTCTTC; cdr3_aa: CASSQGRGGPYNEQFF
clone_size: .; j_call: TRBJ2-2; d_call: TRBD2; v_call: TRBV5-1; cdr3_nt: TGCGCCAGCAGCTTGGTCCGGGTGTTGTTAGCGGGGGAGAACACCGGGGAGCTGTTTTTT; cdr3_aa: CASSLVRVLLAGENTGELFF
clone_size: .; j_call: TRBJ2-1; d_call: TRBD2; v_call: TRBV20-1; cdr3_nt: TGCAGTGCTTTTAGACGACGACTAGCGGGGAATGAGCAGTTCTTC; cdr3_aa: CSAFRRRLAGNEQFF
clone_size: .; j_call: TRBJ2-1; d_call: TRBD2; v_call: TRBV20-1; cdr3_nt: TGCAGTGCTAGATTAGCGGGCCGAAATTACAATGAGCAGTTCTTC; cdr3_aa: CSARLAGRNYNEQFF
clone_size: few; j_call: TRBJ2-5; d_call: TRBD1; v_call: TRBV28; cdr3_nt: TGTGCCAGCAGCCTGACAGGGGAATTTGAGACCCAGTACTTC; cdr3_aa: CASSLTGEFETQYF
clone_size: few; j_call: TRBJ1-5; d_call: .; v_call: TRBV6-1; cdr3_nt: TGTGCCAGCAGTCGTTGGGTGACCGATCAGCCCCAGCATTTT; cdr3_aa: CASSRWVTDQPQHF
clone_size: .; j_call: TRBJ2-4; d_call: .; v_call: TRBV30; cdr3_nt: TGTGCCTGGAGTGTCAGCCGGACCTTTGCCGCACTACTAGCCAAAAACATTCAGTACTTC; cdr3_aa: CAWSVSRTFAALLAKNIQYF